This T cell receptor (beta chain) comes out of a study of T-cell reconstitution after alpha-beta-depleted transplantation in children. Study-wide results and caveats: There were reportedly several hundred expanded graft clones from which alpha-beta T cells came about two months after transplant. T-cell numbers and diversity, one year after transplant, stemmed largely from T cells that were newly produced. Surviving recipient cells, namely T cells and thymic progenitors, were the source of high day-60 TCRbeta diversity in some patients.

The authors prepared the TCRbeta library with unique molecular identifiers. TCRdb analysed the PCR reads with MiXCR anew, one entry per CDR3 protein. The table lists approximately 500,000 distinct CDR3 sequences, approximately 10% of them singletons. Unmatched junction bases numbered 5, after V lost 2 bases and J lost 6 bases. Germline-derived CDR1 and CDR2 are MNHEY and SVGAGI. The CDR3 spans 15 residues. This clonotype was observed many times. The antigen remains undetermined. The input for sequencing was PBMCs, taken before TCRalphabeta/CD19-depleted stem cell transplant. The chain combines TRBV6-5 with TRBJ2-1; 9 nucleotides agree with TRBD1. The receptor comes from a child between 2 and 9 years old with inherited bone marrow failure, due to receive a stem cell transplant. The CDR3 loop reads CASSYIGQGSNEQFF. Here the CDR3 DNA reads TGTGCCAGCAGTTACATCGGACAGGGGTCCAATGAGCAGTTCTTC.